The T cell receptor beta chain under discussion was sequenced for a study of human T cells and chemical hapten exposure. Notes on the study in general: High-frequency TCRs, those above 1 in 1000, stayed the same after DPC sensitization.

Individual cDNA molecules in this library carried unique molecular identifiers. In the source study's methods: Across samples, TCR counts had a median of 95,638 and ranged from about 23,224 to 700,000. Via MiXCR, TCRdb re-called the RACE reads, giving one row per CDR3 protein. What appears here as the V and J calls and clone size reflects TCRdb's work, not the paper's. Of around 35,000 distinct CDR3 sequences in the sample, 4.5% to 5.5% are singletons; the top ten hold 9.5% to 15%. This clonotype was seen a few times. The antigen remains unidentified. The V gene lost 5 bases and the J gene lost 5 bases, with 10 bases spanning the gap. From germline, CDR1 is LNHNV and CDR2 YYDKDF (reference sequence). This CDR3 contains 13 residues. Specified time point: healthy volunteer bleed at 6 weeks. RNA extraction used unfractionated whole blood as the source of total RNA.

This TCR derives from a human donor in good health. Some clones in this sample may be carry-over from other donors' samples. The chain employs TRBV15 and TRBJ1-5; D gene uncertain. Sequenced material: whole blood. In nucleotides, the CDR3 is TGTGCCACCAGCCGTGGGGTGGATCAGCCCCAGCATTTT. This codes for CATSRGVDQPQHF.